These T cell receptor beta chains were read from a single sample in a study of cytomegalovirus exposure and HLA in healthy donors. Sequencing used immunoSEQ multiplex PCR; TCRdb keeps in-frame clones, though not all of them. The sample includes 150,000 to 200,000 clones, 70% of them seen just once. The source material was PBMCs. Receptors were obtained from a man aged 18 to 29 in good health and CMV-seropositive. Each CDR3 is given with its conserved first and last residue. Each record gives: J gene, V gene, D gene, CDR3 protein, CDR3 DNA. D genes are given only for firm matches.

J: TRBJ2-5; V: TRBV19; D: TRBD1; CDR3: CASSMGSRGYQETQYF; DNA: TGTGCCAGTAGTATGGGATCCAGGGGGTACCAAGAGACCCAGTACTTC
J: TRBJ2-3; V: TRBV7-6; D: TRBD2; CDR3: CASSLGSAGDTDTQYF; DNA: TGTGCCAGCAGCTTAGGGTCAGCGGGGGACACAGATACGCAGTATTTT
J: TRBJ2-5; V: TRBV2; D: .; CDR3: CASSGRQTQETQYF; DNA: TGTGCCAGCAGTGGACGACAGACCCAAGAGACCCAGTACTTC
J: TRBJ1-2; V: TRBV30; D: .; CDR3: CAWSFSKGYGYTF; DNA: TGTGCCTGGAGTTTTAGTAAGGGGTATGGCTACACCTTC
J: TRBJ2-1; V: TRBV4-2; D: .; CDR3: CASSPGGLSSYNEQFF; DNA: TGTGCCAGCAGCCCAGGGGGACTCAGCTCCTACAATGAGCAGTTCTTC
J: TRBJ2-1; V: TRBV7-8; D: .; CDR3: CASRDTDLGGSNEQFF; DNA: TGTGCCAGCAGGGATACAGACCTTGGTGGGAGCAATGAGCAGTTCTTC
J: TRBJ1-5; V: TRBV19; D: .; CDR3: CASSSTFVGALSNQPQHF; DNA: TGTGCCAGTAGTTCTACTTTTGTGGGGGCCCTTAGCAATCAGCCCCAGCATTTT
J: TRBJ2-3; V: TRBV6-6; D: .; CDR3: CASSYGTQGDTQYF; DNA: TGTGCCAGCAGTTATGGCACTCAGGGGGATACGCAGTATTTT
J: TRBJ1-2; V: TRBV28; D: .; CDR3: CASSLDRGLGGYTF; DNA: TGTGCCAGCAGCCTCGACCGGGGGTTAGGCGGCTACACCTTC
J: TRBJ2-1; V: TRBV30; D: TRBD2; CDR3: CVAGGSNEQFF; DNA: TGTGTAGCGGGAGGGTCGAATGAGCAGTTCTTC
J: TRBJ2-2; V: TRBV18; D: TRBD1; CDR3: CASSAGTGRTGELFF; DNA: TGTGCCAGCTCAGCGGGGACAGGGCGGACCGGGGAGCTGTTTTTT
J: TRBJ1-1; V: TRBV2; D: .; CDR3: CASSVEDTEAFF; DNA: TGTGCCAGCAGTGTAGAGGACACTGAAGCTTTCTTT
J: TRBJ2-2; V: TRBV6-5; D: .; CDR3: CASSYNSLGELFF; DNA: TGTGCCAGCAGTTACAATTCCTTGGGGGAGCTGTTTTTT
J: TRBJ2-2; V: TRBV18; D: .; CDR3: CASSPWTDTGELFF; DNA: TGTGCCAGCTCACCTTGGACTGACACCGGGGAGCTGTTTTTT
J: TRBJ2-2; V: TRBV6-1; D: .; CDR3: CASSEIGVSGNTGELFF; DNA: TGTGCCAGCAGTGAAATCGGGGTGAGCGGGAACACCGGGGAGCTGTTTTTT
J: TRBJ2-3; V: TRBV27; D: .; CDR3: CASSLSTSIRDTQYF; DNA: TGTGCCAGCAGTTTATCGACTAGTATCAGAGATACGCAGTATTTT
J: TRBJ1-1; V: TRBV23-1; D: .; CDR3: CAKEEVGDTEAFF; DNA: TGCGCTAAAGAGGAGGTTGGGGACACTGAAGCTTTCTTT
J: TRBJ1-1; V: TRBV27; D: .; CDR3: CASSLSSRTEAFF; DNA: TGTGCCAGCAGTTTATCTTCTCGCACTGAAGCTTTCTTT
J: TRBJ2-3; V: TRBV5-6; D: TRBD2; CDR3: CASRVGLAGLLSTDTQYF; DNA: TGTGCCAGCAGGGTCGGACTAGCGGGGTTGCTTAGCACAGATACGCAGTATTTC